One and the same sample provided the 11 T cell receptor beta chains below, sequenced in a study of blood T cells in healthy people across ages. Next came a second PCR, run for about 6 to 12 cycles, which used a sample-barcoded 5' primer along with a J-beta primer mix. TCRdb re-called the 5' RACE reads with MiXCR, one entry per CDR3 protein. The sample holds about 940,000 distinct CDR3 sequences, 45% to 50% seen once. The source material was blood. All receptors come from a man aged 25-40 years in good health.

This chain uses TRBV29-1 with TRBJ2-7; 11 bases match TRBD1. CDR1 and CDR2 (germline): SQVTM, ANQGSEA. The junction had 7 bases not matched to a gene; V was cut back by 3 bases and J by 3 bases. The CDR3 consists of 15 residues. The CDR3 nucleotides read TGCAGCGTTGAGTCCCGGGGACAGGGGGGCTACGAGCAGTACTTC. The encoded protein is CSVESRGQGGYEQYF.

CDR3 DNA: TGTGCCAGCAGTGAATCGATAAATTACTATGGCTACACCTTC. As protein: CASSESINYYGYTF. The rearrangement uses TRBV25-1 and TRBJ1-2; D remains unclear. Germline values: CDR1 MGHDK, CDR2 SYGVNS. The CDR3 has 14 amino acids. V shed 1 base and J shed 3 bases, with 9 bases lying between them.

This clonotype has more than one count but fewer than ten. The chain couples TRBV7-9 to TRBJ2-4; perhaps TRBD2 as D (6 bases). The germline V gene encodes CDR1 SEHNR and CDR2 FQNEAQ (reference sequence). The CDR3 has 16 residues. Trimming cost V 1 base and J 8 bases, with 18 bases left between them. CDR3 sequence: CASSLGEAVLSDIQYF. CDR3 DNA: TGTGCCAGCAGCTTAGGGGAGGCGGTGTTATCTGACATTCAGTACTTC.

This clonotype was found a few times. The DNA of the CDR3 is TGCGCCAGCAGCCAAGACGACAGGGACCAAGAGACCCAGTACTTC. Protein sequence: CASSQDDRDQETQYF. This chain links TRBV4-1 with TRBJ2-5, with 7 bases lining up with TRBD1. V lost 0 bases and J lost 0; bases outside the gene matches: 1. Germline V gene data show CDR1 as MGHRA and CDR2 as YSYEKL. The CDR3 sequence is 15 residues long.

The chain uses TRBV12-3 or TRBV12-4 and TRBJ1-1; possible D gene TRBD1, 5 bases. The CDR3 is made up of 11 amino acids. The V end was cut by 5 bases, the J end by 10 bases, with 11 bases between. For the CDR3, the DNA is TGTGCCAGCAGTGCCGGGACGGCAGCTTTCTTT. As protein: CASSAGTAAFF.

V and J are TRBV20-1 and TRBJ1-1; D not certain. CDR1 and CDR2 (germline): DFQATT, SNEGSKA (reference sequence). This CDR3 region has 17 residues. V was shortened by 8 bases and J by 1 base, with 26 bases between the two germline ends. CDR3 bases: TGCAGTCTACTATTCGGCAGAATCGGGCCCGGGAACACTGAAGCTTTCTTT. It translates to CSLLFGRIGPGNTEAFF.

This chain links TRBV7-9 with TRBJ2-5; 13 bases are shared with TRBD2. There are 17 residues in the CDR3. CDR1 is SEHNR, CDR2 FQNEAQ, per germline (reference sequence). With V trimmed by 3 bases and J by 5 bases, 9 bases remained unmatched. The CDR3 coding sequence is TGTGCCAGCAGCTTGGGACTAGCGGGGCCCAAATTGGAGACCCAGTACTTC. Its protein is CASSLGLAGPKLETQYF.

In this sample, this clonotype turned up a few times. The J gene is TRBJ2-5, the V gene TRBV20-1; D not resolved. In germline, CDR1 is DFQATT, CDR2 SNEGSKA (reference sequence). Trimming shortened V by 5 bases and J by 1 base, and 8 bases separated the two germline ends. The CDR3 has 12 residues. CDR3 amino acids: CSAVRSQETQYF. CDR3 DNA sequence: TGCAGTGCTGTCCGGTCCCAAGAGACCCAGTACTTC.

This clonotype turned up a few times. The chain carries TRBV2 and TRBJ2-1; possible D gene TRBD2, 6 bases. CDR3 length equals 15 residues. Germline lookup yields CDR1 SNHLY and CDR2 FYNNEI. Deletions cut 5 bases from V and 6 bases from J, with 17 bases between. CDR3 loop: CASSRGGAAINEQFF. CDR3 DNA: TGTGCCAGCAGTCGGGGCGGGGCCGCTATCAATGAGCAGTTCTTC.

The rearrangement uses TRBV3-1 and TRBJ2-7; no reliable D call. Germline V CDR1 and CDR2: LGHDT, YNNKEL (reference sequence). V was shortened by 1 base and J by 5 bases, with 27 bases between the two germline ends. The length of the CDR3 is 19 residues. This CDR3 is CASSQVTNIVSLDRHEQYF. The CDR3 bases are TGTGCCAGCAGCCAAGTGACCAACATCGTTTCTCTGGATAGACACGAGCAGTACTTC.

The J gene is TRBJ2-2, the V gene TRBV20-1; D tentatively reads TRBD1 or TRBD2 (5 bases each). V lost 0 bases to trimming and J lost 6 bases, with 14 bases between them. This CDR3 has 15 amino acids. Per the germline V gene, CDR1 is DFQATT and CDR2 is SNEGSKA (reference sequence). The CDR3 is CSAREGTPGAGELFF. CDR3 nucleotides: TGCAGTGCTAGAGAAGGGACGCCCGGAGCCGGGGAGCTGTTTTTT.